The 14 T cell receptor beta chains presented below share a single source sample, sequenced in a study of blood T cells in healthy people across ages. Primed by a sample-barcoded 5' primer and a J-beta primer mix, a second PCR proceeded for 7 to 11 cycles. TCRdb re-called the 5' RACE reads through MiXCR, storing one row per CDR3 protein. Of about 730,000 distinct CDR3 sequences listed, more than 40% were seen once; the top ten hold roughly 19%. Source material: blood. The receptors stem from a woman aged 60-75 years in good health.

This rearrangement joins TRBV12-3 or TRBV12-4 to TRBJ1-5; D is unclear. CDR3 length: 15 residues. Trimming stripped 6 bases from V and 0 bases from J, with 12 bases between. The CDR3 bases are TGTGCCAGCAGCCCGAAAACCATTAGCAATCAGCCCCAGCATTTT. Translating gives CASSPKTISNQPQHF.

The CDR3 protein is CASSYSIRDNYEQYF. The CDR3 DNA reads as TGTGCCAGCAGTTACTCGATTAGGGACAACTACGAGCAGTACTTC. This chain links TRBV6-6 with TRBJ2-7; tentative D call: TRBD1 (6 bases). Germline values: CDR1 MNHNY, CDR2 SVGAGI (reference sequence). V gave up 0 bases and J gave up 3 bases, with 12 bases separating them. The CDR3 runs 15 residues.

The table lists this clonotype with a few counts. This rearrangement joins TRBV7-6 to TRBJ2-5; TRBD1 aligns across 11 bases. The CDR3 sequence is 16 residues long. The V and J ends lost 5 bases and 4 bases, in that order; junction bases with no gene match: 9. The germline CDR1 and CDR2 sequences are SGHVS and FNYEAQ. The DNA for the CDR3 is TGTGCCAGCAGCAAAAGGACAGGGGGCTTGGGAGAGACCCAGTACTTC. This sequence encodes CASSKRTGGLGETQYF. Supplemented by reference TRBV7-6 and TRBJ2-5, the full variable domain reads GAGVSQSPRYKVTKRGQDVALRCDPISGHVSLYWYRQALGQGPEFLTYFNYEAQQDKSGLPNDRFSAERPEGSISTLTIQRTEQRDSAMYRCASSKRTGGLGETQYFGPGTRLLVL.

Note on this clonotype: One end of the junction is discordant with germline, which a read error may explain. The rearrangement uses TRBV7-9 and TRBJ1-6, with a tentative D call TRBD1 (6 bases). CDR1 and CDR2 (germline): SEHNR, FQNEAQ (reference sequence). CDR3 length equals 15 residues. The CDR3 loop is CASSSEGTGGSPPHF. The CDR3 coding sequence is TGTGCCAGCAGCTCAGAGGGGACGGGGGGCTCACCCCCCCACTTT.

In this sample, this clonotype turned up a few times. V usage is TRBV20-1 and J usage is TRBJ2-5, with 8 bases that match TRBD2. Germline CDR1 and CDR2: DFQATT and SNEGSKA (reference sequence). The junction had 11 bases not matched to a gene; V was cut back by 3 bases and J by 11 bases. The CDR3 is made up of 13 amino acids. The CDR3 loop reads CSASPSGRNEQYF. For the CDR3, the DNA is TGCAGTGCTAGTCCTAGCGGGCGTAATGAGCAGTACTTC.

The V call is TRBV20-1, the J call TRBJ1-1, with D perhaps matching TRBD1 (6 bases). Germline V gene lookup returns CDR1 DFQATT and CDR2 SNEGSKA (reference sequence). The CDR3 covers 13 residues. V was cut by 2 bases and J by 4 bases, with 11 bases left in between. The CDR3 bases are TGCAGTGCTAGACCTGGGACAAGCACTGAAGCTTTCTTT. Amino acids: CSARPGTSTEAFF.

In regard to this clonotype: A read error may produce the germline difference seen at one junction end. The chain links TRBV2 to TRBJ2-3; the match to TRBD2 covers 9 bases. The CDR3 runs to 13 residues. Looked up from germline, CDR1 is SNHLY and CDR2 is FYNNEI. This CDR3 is CVSIEAGGPTQYF. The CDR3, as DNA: TGTGTCAGCATTGAAGCGGGGGGCCCTACGCAGTATTTT.

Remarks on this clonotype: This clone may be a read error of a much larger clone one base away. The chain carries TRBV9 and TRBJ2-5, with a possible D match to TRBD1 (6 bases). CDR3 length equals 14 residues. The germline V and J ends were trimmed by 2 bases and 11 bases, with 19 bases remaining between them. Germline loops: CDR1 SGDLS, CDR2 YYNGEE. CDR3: CASSVEDRYNEQYF. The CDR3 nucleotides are TGTGCCAGCAGCGTTGAAGACAGGTACAATGAGCAGTACTTC.

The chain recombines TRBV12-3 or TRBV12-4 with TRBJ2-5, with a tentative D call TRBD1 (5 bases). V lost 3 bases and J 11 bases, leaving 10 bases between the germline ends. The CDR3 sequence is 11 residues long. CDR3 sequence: CASSLPPGQYF. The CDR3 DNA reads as TGTGCCAGCAGTTTGCCGCCAGGGCAGTACTTC.

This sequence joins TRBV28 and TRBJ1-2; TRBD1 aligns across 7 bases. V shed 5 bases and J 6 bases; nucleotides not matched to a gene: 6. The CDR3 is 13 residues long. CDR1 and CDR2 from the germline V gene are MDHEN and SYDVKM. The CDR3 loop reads CASSVKGADGYTF. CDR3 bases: TGTGCCAGCAGTGTCAAGGGGGCGGATGGCTACACCTTC.

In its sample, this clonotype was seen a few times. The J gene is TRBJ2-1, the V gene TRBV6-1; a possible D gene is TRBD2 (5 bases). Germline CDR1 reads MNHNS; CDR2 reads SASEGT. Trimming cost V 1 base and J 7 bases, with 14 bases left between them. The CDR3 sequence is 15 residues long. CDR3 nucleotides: TGTGCCAGCAGTGAAGGATGGGGTGCGGGTAATGAGCAGTTCTTC. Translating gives CASSEGWGAGNEQFF.

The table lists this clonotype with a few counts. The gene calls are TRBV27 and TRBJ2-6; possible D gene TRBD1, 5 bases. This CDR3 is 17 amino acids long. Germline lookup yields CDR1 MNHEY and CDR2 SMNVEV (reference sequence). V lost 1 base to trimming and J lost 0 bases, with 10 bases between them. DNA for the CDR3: TGTGCCAGCAGTTTATGGGGCGACGCCTCTGGGGCCAACGTCCTGACTTTC. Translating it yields CASSLWGDASGANVLTF.

CDR3: CAIGTGAGSNTGELFF. The DNA of the CDR3 is TGTGCCATCGGTACGGGAGCGGGATCGAACACCGGGGAGCTGTTTTTT. The chain couples TRBV10-3 to TRBJ2-2; 7 nucleotides align to TRBD2. This CDR3 is 16 amino acids long. Germline V lookup: CDR1 ENHRY, CDR2 SYGVKD. V lost 8 bases, J lost 0 bases, and 9 bases stayed unmatched.

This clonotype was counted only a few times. The CDR3 coding sequence is TGTGCCAGCACCAAACCCAACAGGGGGAATGAAGAGACCCAGTACTTC. Its protein is CASTKPNRGNEETQYF. The genes are TRBV7-8 and TRBJ2-5; 8 bases fit TRBD1. CDR1 is SGHVS, CDR2 FQNEAQ, per germline. This CDR3 has 16 residues. J was trimmed by 3 bases and V by 7 bases; bases with no gene match: 13.